This T cell receptor beta chain was sequenced in a study of spatial heterogeneity in lung cancer. Study at large: Each time, sequencing found more beta-chain sequences than alpha-chain sequences. Study outcomes and limitations: Whereas they appeared in blood less at follow-up, ubiquitous expanded tumor TCRs appeared there more at resection.

Looked up from germline, CDR1 is LNHDA and CDR2 is SQIVND (reference sequence). With 6 bases removed from V and 3 bases from J, the gap between germline ends came to 15 bases. The CDR3 covers 14 residues. The sample's time point: sample taken at primary tumor resection. In TCRdb, the 5' RACE reads were re-called with MiXCR into one record per CDR3 protein. Of roughly 21,000 distinct CDR3 sequences listed, approximately 3% were seen once; the top ten hold around 28%. This clonotype was picked up many times. The antigen remains unidentified. The sequencing used PBMCs, collected at surgery. The chain has TRBV19 and TRBJ2-7; tentatively, D is TRBD1 or TRBD2 (6 bases each). The receptor was derived from a female donor with early-stage non-small cell lung cancer. The CDR3 coding sequence is TGTGCCAGTAGCCCCGGGGGCTTGGTCTACGAGCAGTACTTC. It specifies CASSPGGLVYEQYF.